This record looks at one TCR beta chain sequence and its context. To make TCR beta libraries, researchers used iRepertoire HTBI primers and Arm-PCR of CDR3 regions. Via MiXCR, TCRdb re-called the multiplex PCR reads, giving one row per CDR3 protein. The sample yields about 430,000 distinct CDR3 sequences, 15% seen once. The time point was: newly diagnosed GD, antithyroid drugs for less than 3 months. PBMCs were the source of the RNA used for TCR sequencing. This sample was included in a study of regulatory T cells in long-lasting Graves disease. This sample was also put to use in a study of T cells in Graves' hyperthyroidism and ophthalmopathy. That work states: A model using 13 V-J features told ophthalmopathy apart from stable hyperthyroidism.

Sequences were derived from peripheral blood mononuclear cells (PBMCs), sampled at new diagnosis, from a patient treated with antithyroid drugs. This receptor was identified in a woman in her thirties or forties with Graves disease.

The CDR3 region is CASSFSPDREAFF. The CDR3 region has the DNA TGTGCCAGCAGTTTTTCACCTGACAGGGAAGCTTTCTTT. The chain links TRBV12-3 or TRBV12-4 to TRBJ1-1, with D maybe TRBD1 (6 bases). The CDR3 is 13 residues long. V was trimmed by 3 bases and J by 8 bases, leaving 13 bases between them.